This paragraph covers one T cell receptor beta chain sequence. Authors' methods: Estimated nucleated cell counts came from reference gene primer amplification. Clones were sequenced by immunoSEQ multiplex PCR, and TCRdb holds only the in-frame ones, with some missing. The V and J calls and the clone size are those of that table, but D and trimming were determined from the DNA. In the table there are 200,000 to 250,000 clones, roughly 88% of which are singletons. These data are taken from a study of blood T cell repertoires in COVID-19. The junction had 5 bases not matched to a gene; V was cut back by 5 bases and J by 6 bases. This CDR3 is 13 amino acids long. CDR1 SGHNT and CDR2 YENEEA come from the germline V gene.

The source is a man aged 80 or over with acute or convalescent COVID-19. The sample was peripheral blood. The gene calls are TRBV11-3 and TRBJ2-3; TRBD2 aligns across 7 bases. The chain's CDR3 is CASSPGGRDTQYF. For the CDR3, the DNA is TGTGCCAGCAGCCCCGGGGGGAGGGATACGCAGTATTTT.